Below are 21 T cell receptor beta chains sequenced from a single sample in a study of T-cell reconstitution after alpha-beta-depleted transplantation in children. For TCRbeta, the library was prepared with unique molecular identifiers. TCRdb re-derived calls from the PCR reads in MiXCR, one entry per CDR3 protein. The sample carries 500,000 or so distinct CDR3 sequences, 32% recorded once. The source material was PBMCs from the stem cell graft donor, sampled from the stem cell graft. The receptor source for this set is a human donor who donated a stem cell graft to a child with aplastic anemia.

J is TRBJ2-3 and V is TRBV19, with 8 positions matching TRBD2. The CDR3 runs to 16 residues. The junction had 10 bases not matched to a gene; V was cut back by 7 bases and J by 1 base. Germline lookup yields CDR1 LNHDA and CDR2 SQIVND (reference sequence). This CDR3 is CASTSSGTGRTDTQYF. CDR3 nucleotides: TGTGCCAGTACCAGTAGCGGGACGGGCCGCACAGATACGCAGTATTTT.

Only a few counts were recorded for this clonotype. The CDR3: CASSNRDSSYEQYF. CDR3 DNA: TGTGCCAGCAGCAACCGGGACTCTTCCTACGAGCAGTACTTC. The chain couples TRBV4-2 to TRBJ2-7; D perhaps matches TRBD2 (6 bases). From germline, CDR1 is LGHNA and CDR2 YNFKEQ. The CDR3 is 14 amino acids. The V and J ends lost 5 bases and 1 base respectively, with 12 bases between them.

CDR3 sequence: CASSRDRTGGYGYTF. The CDR3 bases are TGTGCCAGCAGTCGGGACAGAACGGGGGGGTATGGCTACACCTTC. The chain has TRBV27 and TRBJ1-2; 7 nucleotides line up with TRBD1. V gave up 5 bases and J gave up 5 bases; unmatched junction bases: 11. Germline V CDR1 and CDR2: MNHEY, SMNVEV (reference sequence). CDR3 length equals 15 residues.

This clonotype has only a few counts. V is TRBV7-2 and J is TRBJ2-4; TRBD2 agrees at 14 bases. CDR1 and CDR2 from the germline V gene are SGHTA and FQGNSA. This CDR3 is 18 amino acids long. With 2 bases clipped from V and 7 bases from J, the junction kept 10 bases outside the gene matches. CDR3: CASSLSKGLAGVGNIQYF. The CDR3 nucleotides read TGTGCCAGCAGCTTATCGAAGGGACTAGCGGGAGTCGGGAACATTCAGTACTTC. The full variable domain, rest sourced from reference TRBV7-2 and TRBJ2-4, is GAGVSQSPSNKVTEKGKDVELRCDPISGHTALYWYRQSLGQGLEFLIYFQGNSAPDKSGLPSDRFSAERTGGSVSTLTIQRTQQEDSAVYLCASSLSKGLAGVGNIQYFGAGTRLSVL.

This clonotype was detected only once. Here the CDR3 DNA reads TGTGCCAGCAGCTTAGAGGGGTTCGGGAACACTGAAGCTTTCTTT. Its translation is CASSLEGFGNTEAFF. The chain employs TRBV7-2 and TRBJ1-1, with a possible D match to TRBD1 (5 bases). V lost 1 base and J 1 base, leaving 10 bases between the germline ends. The CDR3 is 15 amino acids. The V gene's germline CDR1 is SGHTA and CDR2 FQGNSA. Combining the CDR3 with reference TRBV7-2 and TRBJ1-1 gives the whole variable domain GAGVSQSPSNKVTEKGKDVELRCDPISGHTALYWYRQSLGQGLEFLIYFQGNSAPDKSGLPSDRFSAERTGGSVSTLTIQRTQQEDSAVYLCASSLEGFGNTEAFFGQGTRLTVV.

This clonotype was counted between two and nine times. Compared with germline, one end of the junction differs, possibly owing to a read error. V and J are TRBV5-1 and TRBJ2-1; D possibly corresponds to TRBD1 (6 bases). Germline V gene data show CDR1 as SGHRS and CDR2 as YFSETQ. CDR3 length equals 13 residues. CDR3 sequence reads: CASSLGRGNEQFF. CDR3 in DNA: TGTGCCAGCAGCTTAGGCAGGGGCAATGAGCAGTTCTTC.

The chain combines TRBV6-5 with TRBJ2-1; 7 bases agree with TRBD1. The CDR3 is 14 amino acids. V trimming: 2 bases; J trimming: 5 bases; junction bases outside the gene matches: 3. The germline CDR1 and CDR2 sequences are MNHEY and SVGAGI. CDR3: CASSYHGTDNEQFF. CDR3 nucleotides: TGTGCCAGCAGTTACCATGGGACAGACAATGAGCAGTTCTTC.

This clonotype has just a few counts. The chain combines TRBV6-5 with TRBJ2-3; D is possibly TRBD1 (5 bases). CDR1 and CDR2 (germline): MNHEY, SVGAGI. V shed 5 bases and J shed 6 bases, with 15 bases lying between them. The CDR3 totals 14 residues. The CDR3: CASSRGHPADTQYF. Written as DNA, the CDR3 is TGTGCCAGCAGTAGAGGACACCCGGCGGATACGCAGTATTTT.

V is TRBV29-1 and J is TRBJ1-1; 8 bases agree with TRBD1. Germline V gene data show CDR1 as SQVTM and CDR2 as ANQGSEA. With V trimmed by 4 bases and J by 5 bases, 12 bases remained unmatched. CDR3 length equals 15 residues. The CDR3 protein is CSVGKGQGGGTEAFF. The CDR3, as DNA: TGCAGCGTTGGCAAAGGACAGGGCGGAGGGACTGAAGCTTTCTTT.

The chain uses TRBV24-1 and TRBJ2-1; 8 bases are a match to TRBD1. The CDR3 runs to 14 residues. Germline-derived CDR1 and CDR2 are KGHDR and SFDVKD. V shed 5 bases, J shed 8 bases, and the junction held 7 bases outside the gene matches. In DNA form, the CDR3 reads TGTGCCACCAGTGTTGAACAGGGGGTCGATGAGCAGTTCTTC. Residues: CATSVEQGVDEQFF.

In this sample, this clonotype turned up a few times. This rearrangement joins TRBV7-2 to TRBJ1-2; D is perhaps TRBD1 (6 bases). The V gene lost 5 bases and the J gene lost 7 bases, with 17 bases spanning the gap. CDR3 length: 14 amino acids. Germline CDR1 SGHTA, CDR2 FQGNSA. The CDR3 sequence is CASSLGQLAAGYTF. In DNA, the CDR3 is TGTGCCAGCAGCCTCGGACAGCTAGCGGCTGGCTACACCTTC.

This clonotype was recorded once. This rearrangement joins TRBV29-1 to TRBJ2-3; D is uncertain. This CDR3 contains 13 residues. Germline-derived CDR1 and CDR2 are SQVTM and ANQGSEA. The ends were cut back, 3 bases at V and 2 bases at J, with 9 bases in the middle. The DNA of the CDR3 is TGCAGCGTTGACTTGGTTCTCACAGATACGCAGTATTTT. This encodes CSVDLVLTDTQYF.

The CDR3 coding sequence is TGTGCCAGCAGTTTAACAATGGCTCGCGAAGCTTTCTTT. Protein product: CASSLTMAREAFF. The chain joins TRBV12-3 or TRBV12-4 to TRBJ1-1, with no clear D. The ends were cut back, 2 bases at V and 8 bases at J, with 12 bases in the middle. The CDR3 runs 13 residues.

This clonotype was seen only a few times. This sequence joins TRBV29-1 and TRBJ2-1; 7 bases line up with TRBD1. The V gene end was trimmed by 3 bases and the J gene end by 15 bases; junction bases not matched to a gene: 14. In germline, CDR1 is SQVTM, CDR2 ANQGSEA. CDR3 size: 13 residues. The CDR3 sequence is CSVEKDLTGVSFF. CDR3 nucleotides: TGCAGCGTTGAGAAGGACCTTACAGGGGTGTCGTTCTTC.

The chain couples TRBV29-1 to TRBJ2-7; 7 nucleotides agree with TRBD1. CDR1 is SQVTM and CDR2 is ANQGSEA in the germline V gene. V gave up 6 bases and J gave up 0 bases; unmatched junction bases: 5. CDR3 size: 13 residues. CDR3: CSVARDSSYEQYF. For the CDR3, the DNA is TGCAGCGTCGCCCGGGACAGCTCCTACGAGCAGTACTTC.

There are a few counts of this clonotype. The CDR3 loop reads CAWSGGSGLTSTDTQYF. CDR3 in DNA: TGTGCCTGGAGTGGGGGATCAGGGTTAACTAGCACAGATACGCAGTATTTT. This chain connects TRBV30 to TRBJ2-3; the D gene is possibly TRBD1 (5 bases). Germline V gene lookup returns CDR1 GTSNPN and CDR2 SVGIG (reference sequence). Trimming cost V 1 base and J 0 bases, with 17 bases left between them. This CDR3 is built from 17 residues. Full variable domain (rest looked up from reference TRBV30 and TRBJ2-3): SQTIHQWPATLVQPVGSPLSLECTVEGTSNPNLYWYRQAAGRGLQLLFYSVGIGQISSEVPQNLSASRPQDRQFILSSKKLLLSDSGFYLCAWSGGSGLTSTDTQYFGPGTRLTVL.

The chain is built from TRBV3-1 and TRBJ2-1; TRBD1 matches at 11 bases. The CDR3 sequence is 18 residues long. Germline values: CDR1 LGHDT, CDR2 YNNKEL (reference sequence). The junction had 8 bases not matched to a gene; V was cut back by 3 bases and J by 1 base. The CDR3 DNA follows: TGTGCCAGCAGCCAGGACAGGGGGCAAAGTAGTTCCTACAATGAGCAGTTCTTC. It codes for CASSQDRGQSSSYNEQFF.

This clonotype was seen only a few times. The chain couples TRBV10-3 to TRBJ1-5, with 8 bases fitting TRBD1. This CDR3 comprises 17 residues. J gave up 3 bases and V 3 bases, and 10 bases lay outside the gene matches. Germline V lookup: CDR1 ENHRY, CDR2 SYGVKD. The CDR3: CAISDHGTGLVNQPQHF. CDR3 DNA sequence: TGTGCCATCAGTGACCATGGGACAGGCCTTGTCAATCAGCCCCAGCATTTT.

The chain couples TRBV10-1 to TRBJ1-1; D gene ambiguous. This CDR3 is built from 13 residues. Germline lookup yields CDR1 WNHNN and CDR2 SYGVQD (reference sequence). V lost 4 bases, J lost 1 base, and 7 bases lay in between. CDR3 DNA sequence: TGCGCCAGCAGTGCACAGAGGAACACTGAAGCTTTCTTT. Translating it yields CASSAQRNTEAFF.

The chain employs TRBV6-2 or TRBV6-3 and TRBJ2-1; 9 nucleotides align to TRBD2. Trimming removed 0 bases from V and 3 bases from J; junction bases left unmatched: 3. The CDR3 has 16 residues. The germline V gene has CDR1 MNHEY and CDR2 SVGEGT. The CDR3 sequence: CASSYSSSGDYNEQFF. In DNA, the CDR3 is TGTGCCAGCAGTTACTCATCTAGCGGGGACTACAATGAGCAGTTCTTC.

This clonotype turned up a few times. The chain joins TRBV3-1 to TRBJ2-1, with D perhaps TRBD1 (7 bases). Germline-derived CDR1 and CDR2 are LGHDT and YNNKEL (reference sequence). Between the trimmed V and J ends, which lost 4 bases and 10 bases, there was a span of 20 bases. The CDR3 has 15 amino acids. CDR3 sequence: CASSPGGLSRSEQFF. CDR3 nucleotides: TGTGCCAGCAGCCCAGGGGGGCTGAGCCGTTCGGAGCAGTTCTTC.